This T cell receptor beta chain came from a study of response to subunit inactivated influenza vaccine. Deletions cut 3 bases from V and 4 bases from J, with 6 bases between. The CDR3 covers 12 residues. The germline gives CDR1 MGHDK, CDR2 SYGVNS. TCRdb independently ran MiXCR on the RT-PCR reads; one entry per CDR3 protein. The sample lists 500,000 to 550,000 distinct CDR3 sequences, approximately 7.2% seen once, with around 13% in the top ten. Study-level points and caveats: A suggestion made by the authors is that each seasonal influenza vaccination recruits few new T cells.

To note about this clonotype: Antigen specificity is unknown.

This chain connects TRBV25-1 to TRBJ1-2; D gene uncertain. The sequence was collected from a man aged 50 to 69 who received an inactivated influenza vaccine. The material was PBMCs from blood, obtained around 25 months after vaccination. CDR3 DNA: TGTGCCAGCAGTGACGCCCTCTATGGCTACACCTTC. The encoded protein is CASSDALYGYTF.